This T cell receptor beta chain originates from a study of identical twins. CDR3 length: 14 residues. Trimming stripped 1 base from V and 3 bases from J, with 9 bases between. Germline V CDR1 and CDR2: LGHDT, YNNKEL (reference sequence). TCRdb passed the 5' RACE reads through MiXCR, listing each CDR3 protein once. The sample consists of under 800,000 distinct CDR3 sequences, 20% to 25% of them appearing once. This clonotype was observed at least ten times. Another study also made use of these data, one on T cells expressing NK-cell markers. That report adds: In the group of eight sequenced donors, seven were HCMV-seropositive and one was seronegative.

Sequences were obtained from PBMCs. The chain carries TRBV3-1 and TRBJ1-2; D is unresolved. The TCR originated in a woman aged 18-35 years in good health. The CDR3 loop is CASSQGATDYGYTF. The DNA of the CDR3 is TGTGCCAGCAGCCAAGGCGCGACGGACTATGGCTACACCTTC.